These 4 T cell receptor beta chains share one sample of origin, sequenced in a study of T-cell reconstitution after alpha-beta-depleted transplantation in children. Using unique molecular identifiers, the investigators prepared the TCRbeta library. TCRdb recomputed calls from the PCR reads with MiXCR, one row per CDR3 protein. The repertoire consists of roughly 610,000 distinct CDR3 sequences, with roughly a tenth occurring once and the leading ten covering about 4%. The starting material was PBMCs from the stem cell graft donor, obtained from the stem cell graft. The receptors originated from a human donor who donated a stem cell graft to a child with acute myeloid leukemia.

This clonotype was picked up many times. The chain couples TRBV7-3 to TRBJ2-7; D may be TRBD1 (6 bases). Trimming left V 5 bases short and J 1 base short, with 15 bases between. CDR3 length: 15 residues. Germline V gene sequence: CDR1 SGHTA, CDR2 FQGTGA. In DNA form, the CDR3 reads TGTGCCAGCAGCGCTGCAGGGGCCCCTTCCTACGAGCAGTACTTC. It specifies CASSAAGAPSYEQYF.

This clonotype has just a few counts. The chain is built from TRBV15 and TRBJ1-1; D might be TRBD1 (5 bases). Germline V gene sequence: CDR1 LNHNV, CDR2 YYDKDF (reference sequence). Trimming stripped 6 bases from V and 1 base from J, with 12 bases between. CDR3 length: 14 residues. CDR3 residues: CATRQGRQNTEAFF. CDR3 sequence (DNA): TGTGCCACCAGGCAGGGACGGCAGAACACTGAAGCTTTCTTT.

This clonotype has only a few counts. This rearrangement joins TRBV11-1 to TRBJ2-2, with D possibly being TRBD2 (6 bases). The CDR3 runs 15 residues. V lost 1 base and J lost 1, with 7 bases in between. CDR1 SGHAT and CDR2 FQDESV come from the germline V gene (reference sequence). The CDR3 region has the DNA TGTGCCAGCAGCTTAGGAGCGGGGAACACCGGGGAGCTGTTTTTT. Its protein product is CASSLGAGNTGELFF.

This clonotype was counted many times. The chain carries TRBV5-1 and TRBJ2-3; D uncertain. From germline, CDR1 is SGHRS and CDR2 YFSETQ. Trimming left V 3 bases short and J 4 bases short, with 15 bases between. The CDR3 runs to 15 residues. The CDR3 sequence: CASSSGLLDADTQYF. CDR3 DNA sequence: TGCGCCAGCAGCTCCGGGCTTTTAGACGCAGATACGCAGTATTTT.